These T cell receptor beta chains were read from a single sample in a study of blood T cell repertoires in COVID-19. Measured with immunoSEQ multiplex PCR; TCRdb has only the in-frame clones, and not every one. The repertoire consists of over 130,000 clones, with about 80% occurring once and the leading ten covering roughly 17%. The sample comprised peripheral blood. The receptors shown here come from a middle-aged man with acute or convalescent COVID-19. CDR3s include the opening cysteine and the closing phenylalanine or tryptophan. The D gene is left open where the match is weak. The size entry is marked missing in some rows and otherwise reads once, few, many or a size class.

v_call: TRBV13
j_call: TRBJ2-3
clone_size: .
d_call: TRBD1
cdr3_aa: CASSSRQGDTQYF
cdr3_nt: TGTGCCAGCAGCTCGCGACAGGGCGATACGCAGTATTTT

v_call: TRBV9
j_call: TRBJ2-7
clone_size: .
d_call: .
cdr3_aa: CASSAGDNPYEQYF
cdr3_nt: TGTGCCAGCAGCGCTGGGGACAACCCCTACGAGCAGTACTTC

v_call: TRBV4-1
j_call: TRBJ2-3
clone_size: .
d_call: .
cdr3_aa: CASSQVRDTQYF
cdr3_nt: TGCGCCAGCAGCCAAGTCAGGGATACGCAGTATTTT

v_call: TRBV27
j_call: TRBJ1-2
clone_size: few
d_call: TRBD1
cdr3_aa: CASSSHPTGTGGNGYTF
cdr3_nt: TGTGCCAGCAGTTCGCACCCTACCGGGACAGGGGGGAATGGCTACACCTTC

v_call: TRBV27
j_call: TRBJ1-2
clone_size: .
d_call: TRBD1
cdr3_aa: CASSRTGNGYTF
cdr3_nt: TGTGCCAGCAGCCGGACAGGGAATGGCTACACCTTC

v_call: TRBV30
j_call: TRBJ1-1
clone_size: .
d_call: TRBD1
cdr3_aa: CAWNTGGAVLAFF
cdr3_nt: TGTGCCTGGAACACAGGGGGAGCGGTTCTGGCTTTCTTT

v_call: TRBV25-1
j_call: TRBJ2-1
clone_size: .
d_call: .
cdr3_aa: CASSELQGRDNEQFF
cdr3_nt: TGTGCCAGCAGTGAACTGCAGGGGCGGGACAATGAGCAGTTCTTC

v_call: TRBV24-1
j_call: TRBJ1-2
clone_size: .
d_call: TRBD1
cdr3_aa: CATSDPIRGRSGYTF
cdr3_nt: TGTGCCACCAGTGATCCGATCAGGGGGAGGAGTGGCTACACCTTC

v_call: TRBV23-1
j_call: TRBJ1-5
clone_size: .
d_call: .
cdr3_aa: CASTLRGGRGRNQPQHF
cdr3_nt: TGCGCCAGCACCCTGAGAGGGGGGAGGGGACGTAATCAGCCCCAGCATTTT

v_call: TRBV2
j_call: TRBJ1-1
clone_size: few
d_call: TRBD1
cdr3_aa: CASTGTGGVTEAFF
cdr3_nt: TGTGCCAGCACTGGGACAGGGGGCGTCACTGAAGCTTTCTTT

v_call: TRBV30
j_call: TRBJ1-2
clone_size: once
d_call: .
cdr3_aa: CAWSVLLGDGYTF
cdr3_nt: TGTGCCTGGAGTGTACTGTTAGGGGATGGCTACACCTTC

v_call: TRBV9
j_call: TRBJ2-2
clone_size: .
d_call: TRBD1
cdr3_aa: CASSVTGTANTGELFF
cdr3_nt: TGTGCCAGCAGCGTAACCGGGACAGCGAACACCGGGGAGCTGTTTTTT

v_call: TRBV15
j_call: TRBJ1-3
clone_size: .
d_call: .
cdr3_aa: CATSRDLDSSGNTIYF
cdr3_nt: TGTGCCACCAGCAGAGATCTGGACAGCTCTGGAAACACCATATATTTT

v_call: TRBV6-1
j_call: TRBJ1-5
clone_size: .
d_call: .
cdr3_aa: CASSELSGASPSPQHF
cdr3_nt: TGTGCCAGCAGTGAATTGTCGGGAGCGAGCCCCTCCCCCCAGCATTTT